This T cell receptor (beta chain) appears in the sequencing data of a study of T cell responses to AZD1222 COVID-19 vaccine. Study-level information: Recipients boosted at about 4 weeks or about 12 weeks are pooled. General study results and limits: Researchers took repertoire samples only after the peak T cell response had come.

The CDR3 covers 13 residues. Unmatched junction bases numbered 10, after V lost 5 bases and J lost 9 bases. Germline V gene data show CDR1 as MDHEN and CDR2 as SYDVKM. Profiled with immunoSEQ multiplex PCR; TCRdb holds only in-frame clones, not every one. This sample carries fewer than 130,000 clones, 90% to 95% of them seen once, and the ten largest clones take 2.2%. With respect to this clone: The antigen remains undetermined.

The starting material was peripheral blood, obtained on day 0 of AZD1222 vaccination. The receptor's source is an adult in good health. The rearrangement joins TRBV28 to TRBJ2-7; 7 positions match TRBD1. CDR3 sequence reads: CASSPQNDRVQYF. CDR3 sequence (DNA): TGTGCCAGCAGTCCACAGAACGACAGGGTGCAGTACTTC. Drawing the rest from reference TRBV28 and TRBJ2-7, the complete variable domain is DVKVTQSSRYLVKRTGEKVFLECVQDMDHENMFWYRQDPGLGLRLIYFSYDVKMKEKGDIPEGYSVSREKKERFSLILESASTNQTSMYLCASSPQNDRVQYFGPGTRLTVT.